This TCR beta chain is drawn from a study of blood T cell repertoires in COVID-19. Across the study: PBMCs, B-cell-depleted T cells, or T cells provided the cDNA or gDNA that made up the material.

As handled by the study authors: Reference gene primer amplification yielded estimated nucleated cell counts. Clones were read by immunoSEQ multiplex PCR, and TCRdb kept only the in-frame ones, dropping some. The V and J calls and clone size come from that table; D and trimming were worked out from the DNA. The sample contains roughly 260,000 clones, roughly nine tenths of which appear only once. CDR1 LNHDA and CDR2 SQIVND come from the germline V gene (reference sequence). The CDR3 length is 15 residues. V was pared by 3 bases and J by 6 bases, with 14 bases between. The V and J genes are TRBV19 and TRBJ1-4; D gene unclear. Input material: peripheral blood. The clonotype was recovered from a man aged 60 to 69 who had recovered from COVID-19. The CDR3 spells CASSIPVEMDEKLFF. The CDR3 nucleotides are TGTGCCAGTAGTATTCCGGTGGAGATGGATGAAAAACTGTTTTTT.